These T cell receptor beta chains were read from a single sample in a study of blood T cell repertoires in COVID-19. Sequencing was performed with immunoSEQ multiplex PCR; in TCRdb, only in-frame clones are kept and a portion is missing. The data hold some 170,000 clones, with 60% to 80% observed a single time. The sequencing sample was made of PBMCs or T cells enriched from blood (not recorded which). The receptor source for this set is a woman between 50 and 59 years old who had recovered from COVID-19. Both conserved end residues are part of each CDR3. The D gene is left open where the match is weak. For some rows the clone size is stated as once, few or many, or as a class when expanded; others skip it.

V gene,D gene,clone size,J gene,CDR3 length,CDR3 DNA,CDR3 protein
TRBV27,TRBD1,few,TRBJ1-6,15,TGTGCCAGCAGGCCTGGACAGGGGCGGAATTCACCCCTCCACTTT,CASRPGQGRNSPLHF
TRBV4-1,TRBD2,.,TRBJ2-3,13,TGCGCCAGCAGCCAAGACGGGGGGTATACGCAGTATTTT,CASSQDGGYTQYF
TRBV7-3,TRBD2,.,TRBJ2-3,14,TGTGCCAGCGCCCGGGGGGGGAGCACAGATACGCAGTATTTT,CASARGGSTDTQYF
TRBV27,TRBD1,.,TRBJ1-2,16,TGTGCCAGCAGTTTTTCCCTAGACAGGGTGAACTATGGCTACACCTTC,CASSFSLDRVNYGYTF
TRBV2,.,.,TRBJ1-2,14,TGTGCCAGCAGTGGGCAGGGGATTGGCGATGGCTACACCTTC,CASSGQGIGDGYTF
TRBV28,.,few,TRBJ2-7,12,TGTGCCAGCAGTTTATCAGGGCCCGAGCAGTACTTC,CASSLSGPEQYF
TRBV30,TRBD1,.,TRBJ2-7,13,TGTGCCTGGAGTGAGGGGGCCCAAAGCCAGCAGTACTTC,CAWSEGAQSQQYF
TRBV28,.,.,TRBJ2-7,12,TGTGCCAGCGCCCTTTGGCCCTACGAGCAGTACTTC,CASALWPYEQYF
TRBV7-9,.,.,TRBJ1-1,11,TGTGCCAGCAGCTTAGGAGATGAAGCTTTCTTT,CASSLGDEAFF
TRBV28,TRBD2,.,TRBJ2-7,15,TGTGCCAGCACACCCAGGGCTGGCGGGAGCTACGAGCAGTACTTC,CASTPRAGGSYEQYF
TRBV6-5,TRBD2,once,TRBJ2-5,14,TGTGCCACCGTAAAGCGGGAGAGGGGGGAGACCCAGTACTTC,CATVKRERGETQYF
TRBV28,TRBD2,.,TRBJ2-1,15,TGTGCCAGCAGCCGATGGACTAGCGGTGACAATGAGCAGTTCTTC,CASSRWTSGDNEQFF